The 3 T cell receptor beta chains listed next were all sequenced from one sample in a study of early T cells in non-severe SARS-CoV-2 infection. TCRdb recomputed calls from the 5' RACE reads with MiXCR, one row per CDR3 protein. Here the sample spans some 87,000 distinct CDR3 sequences, 9.5% to 15% being singletons. What was sequenced was whole blood. The receptor set was obtained from an adult who was a healthcare worker with PCR-confirmed SARS-CoV-2 infection or an uninfected control (not recorded which).

This clonotype was recorded at least ten times. The rearrangement links TRBV2 to TRBJ1-1; no clear D. Looked up from germline, CDR1 is SNHLY and CDR2 is FYNNEI. This CDR3 has 13 residues. Trimming stripped 10 bases from V and 1 base from J, with 13 bases between. CDR3 sequence reads: CATINDENTEAFF. DNA of the CDR3: TGTGCCACCATAAACGACGAGAACACTGAAGCTTTCTTT.

This clonotype was seen only a few times. The rearrangement links TRBV6-2 or TRBV6-3 to TRBJ2-7, with TRBD1 identical over 12 bases. V lost 7 bases and J lost 4; bases outside the gene matches: 8. CDR3 length equals 15 residues. Per germline, CDR1 MNHEY and CDR2 SVGEGT. CDR3 bases: TGTGCCAGCACTCGAACGGGACAGGGGGCGTACGAGCAGTACTTC. Amino acids: CASTRTGQGAYEQYF.

This clonotype was seen more than once but under ten times. The chain carries TRBV15 and TRBJ1-2, with D possibly matching TRBD1 (5 bases). This CDR3 contains 15 residues. V was trimmed by 1 base and J by 3 bases, leaving 12 bases between them. Germline CDR1 reads LNHNV; CDR2 reads YYDKDF (reference sequence). In DNA form, the CDR3 reads TGTGCCACCAGCAGAGCAGGAGGGACGGACTATGGCTACACCTTC. Encoded protein: CATSRAGGTDYGYTF.